The 17 T cell receptor beta chains below all came from one sample that was sequenced in a study of blood T cell repertoires in COVID-19. TCRdb's table, derived via immunoSEQ multiplex PCR, lists solely in-frame clones and lacks some. The table includes around 140,000 clones, roughly 83% detected once. Sequenced sample: peripheral blood. The receptors come from a woman older than 75 with acute or convalescent COVID-19.

This chain uses TRBV4-3 with TRBJ1-1; a possible D gene is TRBD1 (5 bases). The germline gives CDR1 LGHNA, CDR2 YSLEER. This CDR3 is built from 17 residues. V lost 3 bases, J lost 1 base, and 18 bases lay in between. CDR3 DNA: TGCGCCAGCAGCCAGAGGGGCTCGGGGGATTCGAACACTGAAGCTTTCTTT. Translation: CASSQRGSGDSNTEAFF.

V gene TRBV3-1 (or the pseudogene TRBV3-2) combines with J gene TRBJ2-7; 9 bases line up with TRBD2. The germline V gene has CDR1 LGHDT and CDR2 YNNKEL (reference sequence). The CDR3 sequence is 16 residues long. Trimming cost V 1 base and J 4 bases; bases outside gene matches: 8. Written as DNA, the CDR3 is TGTGCCAGCAGCCAAGGAAGGCGGGGGGGCAGTTACGAGCAGTACTTC. Encoded protein: CASSQGRRGGSYEQYF.

By share, this clone counts as medium-sized. This chain joins TRBV3-1 (or the pseudogene TRBV3-2) and TRBJ2-1; 8 bases are a match to TRBD2. In germline, CDR1 is LGHDT, CDR2 YNNKEL (reference sequence). V lost 4 bases and J lost 8; bases outside the gene matches: 10. There are 15 residues in the CDR3. CDR3 nucleotide sequence: TGTGCCAGCAGCCTCGCCGGGGGGGCCGGGGATGAGCAGTTCTTC. This translates into CASSLAGGAGDEQFF.

The rearrangement links TRBV6-5 to TRBJ1-1, with D perhaps TRBD1 (6 bases). CDR3 size: 13 residues. Germline values: CDR1 MNHEY, CDR2 SVGAGI. The V and J ends lost 2 bases and 4 bases respectively, with 8 bases between them. CDR3: CASSYDRLTEAFF. In DNA form, the CDR3 reads TGTGCCAGCAGTTACGACAGGCTCACTGAAGCTTTCTTT.

This clone was observed many times. The chain links TRBV15 to TRBJ1-5; the D gene is possibly TRBD1 (6 bases). The CDR3 has 14 amino acids. The germline gives CDR1 LNHNV, CDR2 YYDKDF (reference sequence). Trimming cost V 3 bases and J 0 bases, with 6 bases left between them. The CDR3 DNA sequence: TGTGCCACCAGCAGGGACAGTAGCAATCAGCCCCAGCATTTT. It encodes CATSRDSSNQPQHF.

The DNA of the CDR3 is TGTGCCAGCAGTGATCAGGGTTTTATCAACCAGCCCCAGCATTTT. Amino acids: CASSDQGFINQPQHF. The genes are TRBV6-1 and TRBJ1-5; D might be TRBD1 (5 bases). Trimming left V 3 bases short and J 7 bases short, with 16 bases between. Germline V gene data show CDR1 as MNHNS and CDR2 as SASEGT. The CDR3 runs 15 residues.

This rearrangement joins TRBV7-6 to TRBJ2-7; 10 positions match TRBD2. CDR1 SGHVS and CDR2 FNYEAQ come from the germline V gene. V lost 2 bases to trimming and J lost 0 bases; unmatched junction nucleotides: 7. The CDR3 has 17 amino acids. The CDR3 DNA is TGTGCCAGCAGCTTAAGACTAGCGGGCACCAGCTCCTACGAGCAGTACTTC. As protein: CASSLRLAGTSSYEQYF.

The genes are TRBV7-2 and TRBJ1-5; D is ambiguous. The CDR3 has 13 residues. The V end lost 5 bases, the J end lost 3 bases, and 8 bases lay between the germline ends. Looked up from germline, CDR1 is SGHTA and CDR2 is FQGNSA. CDR3 in amino acids: CASSAIYNQPQHF. As DNA, the CDR3 is TGTGCCAGCAGCGCTATATACAATCAGCCCCAGCATTTT.

This clone showed up just once. CDR3 residues: CAISELAGGPGETQYF. The CDR3 nucleotides are TGTGCCATCAGTGAACTAGCGGGAGGTCCAGGAGAGACCCAGTACTTC. The chain joins TRBV10-3 to TRBJ2-5; the match to TRBD2 covers 12 bases. This CDR3 has 16 amino acids. With 3 bases clipped from V and 4 bases from J, the junction kept 6 bases outside the gene matches. Germline V gene sequence: CDR1 ENHRY, CDR2 SYGVKD.

The chain is built from TRBV9 and TRBJ2-5; 9 nucleotides match TRBD2. V dropped 0 bases and J dropped 5; count of bases not matched to a gene: 5. Germline V lookup: CDR1 SGDLS, CDR2 YYNGEE. The CDR3 has 15 amino acids. The CDR3 bases are TGTGCCAGCAGCGTAGACAGGCTAGCGGGGGAGACCCAGTACTTC. Translation gives CASSVDRLAGETQYF.

This chain links TRBV29-1 with TRBJ2-1; TRBD1 aligns across 9 bases. Germline V gene lookup returns CDR1 SQVTM and CDR2 ANQGSEA. The CDR3 has 17 amino acids. J gave up 2 bases and V 2 bases, and 10 bases lay outside the gene matches. The CDR3 reads CSVELTQGARAYNEQFF. CDR3 coding DNA: TGCAGCGTTGAACTCACACAGGGGGCGCGGGCCTACAATGAGCAGTTCTTC.

The CDR3 DNA sequence: TGTGCCAGCAGTTACTCCCAGTCTCGGAACACTGAAGCTTTCTTT. Its protein is CASSYSQSRNTEAFF. This chain links TRBV6-5 with TRBJ1-1, with no clear D. Trimming removed 0 bases at V and 1 base at J, with 9 bases between. In germline, CDR1 is MNHEY, CDR2 SVGAGI. The CDR3 is made up of 15 amino acids.

This chain links TRBV19 with TRBJ1-6, with 7 bases lining up with TRBD1. Germline V gene sequence: CDR1 LNHDA, CDR2 SQIVND (reference sequence). V shed 6 bases and J 8 bases; nucleotides not matched to a gene: 10. The CDR3 spans 15 residues. CDR3: CASSSGDRTDSPLHF. The CDR3, as DNA: TGTGCCAGTAGCTCGGGGGACAGAACCGATTCACCCCTCCACTTT.

The chain recombines TRBV12-3 or TRBV12-4 with TRBJ1-6; 7 bases agree with TRBD1. This CDR3 has 13 amino acids. The V segment lost 6 bases and the J segment 9 bases; nucleotides outside the gene matches: 5. CDR3 bases: TGTGCCAGCAGACGGGACAGTGGTTCACCCCTCCACTTT. Its translation: CASRRDSGSPLHF.

This clone was found once. The chain joins TRBV23-1 to TRBJ1-1; D gene ambiguous. TRBV23-1 is identified as an open reading frame with a role that is uncertain. The V end was cut by 4 bases, the J end by 1 base, with 16 bases between. The CDR3 length is 16 residues. CDR3 sequence (DNA): TGCGCCAGCAGTCTCGGCTCGGAGGAGACGAACACTGAAGCTTTCTTT. Its translation: CASSLGSEETNTEAFF.

The chain has TRBV9 and TRBJ2-3; 9 bases map to TRBD1. This CDR3 spans 15 amino acids. V was pared by 3 bases and J by 3 bases, with 5 bases of the junction left unmatched. Germline V CDR1 and CDR2: SGDLS, YYNGEE. The CDR3 DNA reads as TGTGCCAGCAGCGCTGGGACAGGGAGTACAGATACGCAGTATTTT. Translated, it gives CASSAGTGSTDTQYF.

This clone was seen just once. This sequence joins TRBV30 and TRBJ1-1; TRBD1 aligns across 10 bases. Losses at the gene ends were 0 bases for V and 4 bases for J; bases not matched to a gene: 8. Germline CDR1 reads GTSNPN; CDR2 reads SVGIG (reference sequence). CDR3 size: 16 residues. CDR3 amino acids: CAWSVKTGQGFTEAFF. The CDR3, as DNA: TGTGCCTGGAGTGTTAAAACGGGACAGGGGTTCACTGAAGCTTTCTTT. The full variable domain, rest sourced from reference TRBV30 and TRBJ1-1, is SQTIHQWPATLVQPVGSPLSLECTVEGTSNPNLYWYRQAAGRGLQLLFYSVGIGQISSEVPQNLSASRPQDRQFILSSKKLLLSDSGFYLCAWSVKTGQGFTEAFFGQGTRLTVV.